The present T cell receptor beta chain was sequenced within a study of shared clonotypes between healthy human individuals. Study-wide context: Samples came from two female and three male donors aged 18 to 49. Overall study results and limits: Naive CD4 clonotype sharing across a few donors was around 5.5%. Rarefaction showed that sequencing of sorted subsets was incomplete (despite large depth).

With regard to this clone: Its antigen is unidentified. The same CDR3 arises from other DNA sequences in this sample as well.

TCRdb keeps only in-frame clones here, not all; method: immunoSEQ multiplex PCR. Among about 1 million clones listed, roughly 80% were seen once. The study separated CD4+ cells into CD45RA+ naive and CD45RA-negative memory subsets. The receptor was isolated from a man aged 18 to 35 in good health. The source material was memory CD4+ T cells sorted from blood. Subset of the sample: CD45RA-negative fraction.

CDR3 region: CASSVGQGTYNEQFF. In DNA, the CDR3 is TGTGCCAGCAGCGTCGGACAGGGAACGTACAATGAGCAGTTCTTC. The V and J genes are TRBV9 and TRBJ2-1; 8 positions match TRBD1. The CDR3 consists of 15 residues. Losses at the gene ends were 2 bases for V and 4 bases for J; bases not matched to a gene: 5. The germline V gene has CDR1 SGDLS and CDR2 YYNGEE.